The sequence of this T cell receptor beta chain was determined in a study of CD8+CD57+ T cells in acquired aplastic anemia. For the study at large: Sorted CD4+ and CD8+ cell DNA averaged around 3 ug.

V was trimmed by 4 bases and J by 7 bases, leaving 17 bases between them. Germline values: CDR1 LNHDA, CDR2 SQIVND (reference sequence). The CDR3 totals 15 residues. Comment on this clonotype: What it binds is unknown.

CDR3 and TCR beta VDJ profiling relied on genomic DNA as the template. Each CDR3 protein gets one entry after TCRdb re-called the reads with MiXCR. The sample has about 250,000 distinct CDR3 sequences, more than 40% seen once. Findings and limits, study-wide: No significant difference in CD8+ Simpson's diversity was found between patients and controls.

Those patients picked for sequencing had displayed CD8+CD57+ cell expansion on flow cytometry. Acquired aplastic anemia of severe grade affected all patients. Untreated patients provided the blood samples, with no therapy given before sampling. The sample was sorted CD4+, CD8+, or CD8+CD57+ T cells (not recorded which) from PBMCs. The J gene is TRBJ2-1, the V gene TRBV19, with D uncertain. This receptor was obtained from a human donor with aplastic anemia. Here the CDR3 DNA reads TGTGCCAGTAGTAGGACGGTTATCAAAGGGAATGAGCAGTTCTTC. Amino acids: CASSRTVIKGNEQFF.